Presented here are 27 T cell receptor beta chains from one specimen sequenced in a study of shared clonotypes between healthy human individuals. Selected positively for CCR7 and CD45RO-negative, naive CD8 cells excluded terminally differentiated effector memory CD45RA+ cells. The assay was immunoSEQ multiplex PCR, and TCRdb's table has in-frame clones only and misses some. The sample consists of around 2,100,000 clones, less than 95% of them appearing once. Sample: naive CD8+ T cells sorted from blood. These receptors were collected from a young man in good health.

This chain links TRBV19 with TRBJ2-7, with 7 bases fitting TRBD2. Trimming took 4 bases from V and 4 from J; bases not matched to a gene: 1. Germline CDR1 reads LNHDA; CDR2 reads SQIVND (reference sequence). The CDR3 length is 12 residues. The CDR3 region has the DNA TGTGCCAGTAGTAGCGGGGGTTACGAGCAGTACTTC. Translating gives CASSSGGYEQYF.

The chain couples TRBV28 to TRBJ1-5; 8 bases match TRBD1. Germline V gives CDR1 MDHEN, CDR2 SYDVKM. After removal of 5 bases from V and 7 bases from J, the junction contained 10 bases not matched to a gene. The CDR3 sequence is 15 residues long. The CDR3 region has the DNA TGTGCCAGCAGTCCATACCGGGACAGGAGGCAGCCCCAGCATTTT. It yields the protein CASSPYRDRRQPQHF. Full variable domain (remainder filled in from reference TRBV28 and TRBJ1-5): DVKVTQSSRYLVKRTGEKVFLECVQDMDHENMFWYRQDPGLGLRLIYFSYDVKMKEKGDIPEGYSVSREKKERFSLILESASTNQTSMYLCASSPYRDRRQPQHFGDGTRLSIL.

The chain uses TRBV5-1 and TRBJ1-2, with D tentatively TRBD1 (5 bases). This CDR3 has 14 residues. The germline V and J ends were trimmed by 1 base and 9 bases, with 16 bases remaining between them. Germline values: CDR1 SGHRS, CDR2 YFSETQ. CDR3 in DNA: TGCGCCAGCAGCTTGTCATCCGGGGGAACAAGCTACACCTTC. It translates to CASSLSSGGTSYTF.

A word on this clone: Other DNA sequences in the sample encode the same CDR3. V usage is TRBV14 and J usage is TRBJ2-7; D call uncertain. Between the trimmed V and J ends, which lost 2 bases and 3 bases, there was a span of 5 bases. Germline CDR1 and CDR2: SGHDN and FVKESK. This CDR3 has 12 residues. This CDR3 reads CASSQNRYEQYF. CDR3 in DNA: TGTGCCAGCAGCCAAAACCGCTACGAGCAGTACTTC.

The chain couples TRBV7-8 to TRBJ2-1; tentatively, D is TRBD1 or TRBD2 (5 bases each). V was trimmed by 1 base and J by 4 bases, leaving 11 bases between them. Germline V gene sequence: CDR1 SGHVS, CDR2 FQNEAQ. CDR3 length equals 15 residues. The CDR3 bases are TGTGCCAGCAGCTTAGGTGAGGGGAAGTACAATGAGCAGTTCTTC. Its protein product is CASSLGEGKYNEQFF.

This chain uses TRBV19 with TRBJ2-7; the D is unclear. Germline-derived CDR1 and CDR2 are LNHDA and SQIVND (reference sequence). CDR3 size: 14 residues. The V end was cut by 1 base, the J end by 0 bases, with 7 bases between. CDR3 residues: CASSIGSDSYEQYF. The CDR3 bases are TGTGCCAGTAGTATAGGTTCGGACTCCTACGAGCAGTACTTC.

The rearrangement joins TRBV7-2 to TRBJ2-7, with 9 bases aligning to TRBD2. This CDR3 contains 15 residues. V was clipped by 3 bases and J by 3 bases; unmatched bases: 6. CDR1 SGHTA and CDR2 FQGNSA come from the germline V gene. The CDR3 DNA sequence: TGTGCCAGCAGCTTTAGGCTAGCGGGAAACTACGAGCAGTACTTC. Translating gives CASSFRLAGNYEQYF.

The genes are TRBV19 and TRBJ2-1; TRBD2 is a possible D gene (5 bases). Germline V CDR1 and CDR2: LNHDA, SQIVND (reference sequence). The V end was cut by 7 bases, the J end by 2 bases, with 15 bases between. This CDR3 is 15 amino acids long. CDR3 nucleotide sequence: TGTGCCAGTACCGGATACGGGGTGGCCTACAATGAGCAGTTCTTC. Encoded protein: CASTGYGVAYNEQFF.

DNA for the CDR3: TGTGCCAGCAGCTTAATACCGAGTCGGATTTCGAACACCGGGGAGCTGTTTTTT. This gives the protein CASSLIPSRISNTGELFF. The chain is built from TRBV7-9 and TRBJ2-2; D remains ambiguous. From germline, CDR1 is SEHNR and CDR2 FQNEAQ (reference sequence). Trimming shortened V by 2 bases and J by 0 bases, and 16 bases separated the two germline ends. The CDR3 contains 18 residues.

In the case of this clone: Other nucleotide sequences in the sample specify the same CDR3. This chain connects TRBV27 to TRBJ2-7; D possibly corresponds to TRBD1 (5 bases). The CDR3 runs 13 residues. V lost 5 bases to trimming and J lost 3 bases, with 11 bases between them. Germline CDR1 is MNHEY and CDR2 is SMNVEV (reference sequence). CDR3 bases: TGTGCCAGCAGTCTGACAGTCAGCTACGAGCAGTACTTC. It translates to CASSLTVSYEQYF.

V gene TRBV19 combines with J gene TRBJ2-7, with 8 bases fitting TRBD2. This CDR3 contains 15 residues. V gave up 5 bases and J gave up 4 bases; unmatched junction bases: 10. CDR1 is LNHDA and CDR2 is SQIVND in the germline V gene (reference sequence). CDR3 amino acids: CASSASGSNRYEQYF. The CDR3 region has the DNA TGTGCCAGTAGTGCCAGCGGGAGCAACCGATACGAGCAGTACTTC.

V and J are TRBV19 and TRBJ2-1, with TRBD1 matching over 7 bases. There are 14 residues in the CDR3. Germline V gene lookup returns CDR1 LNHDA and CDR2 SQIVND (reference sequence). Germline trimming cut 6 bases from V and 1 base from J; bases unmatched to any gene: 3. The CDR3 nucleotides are TGTGCCAGTAGCCTACAGGGGTCCTACAATGAGCAGTTCTTC. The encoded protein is CASSLQGSYNEQFF.

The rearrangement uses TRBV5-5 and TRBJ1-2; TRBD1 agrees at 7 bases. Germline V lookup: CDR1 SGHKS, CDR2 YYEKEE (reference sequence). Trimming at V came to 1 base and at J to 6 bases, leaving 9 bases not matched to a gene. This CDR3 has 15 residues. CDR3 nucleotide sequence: TGTGCCAGCAGCTTGCACAGGGGACCAGACGATGGCTACACCTTC. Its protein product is CASSLHRGPDDGYTF.

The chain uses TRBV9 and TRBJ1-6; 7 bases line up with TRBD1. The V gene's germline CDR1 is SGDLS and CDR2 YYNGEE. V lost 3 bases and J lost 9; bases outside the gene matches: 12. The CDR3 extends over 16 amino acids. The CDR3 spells CASSAWGDSQISPLHF. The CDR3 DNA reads TGTGCCAGCAGCGCCTGGGGGGACAGTCAAATTTCACCCCTCCACTTT.

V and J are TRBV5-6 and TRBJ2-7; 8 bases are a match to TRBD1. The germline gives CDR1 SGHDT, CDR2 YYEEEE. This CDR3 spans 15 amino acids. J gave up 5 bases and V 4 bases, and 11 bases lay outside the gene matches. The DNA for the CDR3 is TGTGCCAGCAGCCCCGCAGGACAGGGCTATGACGAGCAGTACTTC. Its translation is CASSPAGQGYDEQYF.

DNA for the CDR3: TGTGCCAGCAGTTCCGTCGGGACAGGGGGCTCCTACGAGCAGTACTTC. Translating it yields CASSSVGTGGSYEQYF. The V call is TRBV27, the J call TRBJ2-7; TRBD1 matches 11 bases. The CDR3 is 16 residues long. The germline CDR1 and CDR2 sequences are MNHEY and SMNVEV (reference sequence). Trimming cost V 4 bases and J 0 bases; bases outside gene matches: 5.

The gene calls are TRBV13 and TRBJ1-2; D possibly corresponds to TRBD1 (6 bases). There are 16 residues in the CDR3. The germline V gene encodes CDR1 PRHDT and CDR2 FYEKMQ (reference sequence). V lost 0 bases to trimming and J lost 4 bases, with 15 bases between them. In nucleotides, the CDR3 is TGTGCCAGCAGCTTAGGCCTAGAGGGGGGAGGCTATGGCTACACCTTC. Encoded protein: CASSLGLEGGGYGYTF.

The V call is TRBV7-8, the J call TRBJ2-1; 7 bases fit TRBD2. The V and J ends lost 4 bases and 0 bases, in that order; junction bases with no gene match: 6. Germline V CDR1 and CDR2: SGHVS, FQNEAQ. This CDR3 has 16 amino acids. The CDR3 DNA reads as TGTGCCAGCAGCTCCGCTAGCGGATTCTCCTACAATGAGCAGTTCTTC. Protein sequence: CASSSASGFSYNEQFF.

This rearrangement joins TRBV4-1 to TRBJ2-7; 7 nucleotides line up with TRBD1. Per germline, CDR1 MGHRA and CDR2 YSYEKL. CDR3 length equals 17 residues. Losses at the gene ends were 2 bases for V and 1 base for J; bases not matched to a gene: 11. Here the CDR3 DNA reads TGCGCCAGCAGCCAAAAGGCCGGGCCGGGACAGTCCTACGAGCAGTACTTC. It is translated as CASSQKAGPGQSYEQYF.

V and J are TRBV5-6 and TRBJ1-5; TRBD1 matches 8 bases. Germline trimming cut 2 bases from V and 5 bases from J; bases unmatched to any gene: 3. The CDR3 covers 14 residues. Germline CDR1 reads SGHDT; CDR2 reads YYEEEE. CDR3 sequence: CASSFGQGYQPQHF. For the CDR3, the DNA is TGTGCCAGCAGCTTTGGACAGGGCTATCAGCCCCAGCATTTT.

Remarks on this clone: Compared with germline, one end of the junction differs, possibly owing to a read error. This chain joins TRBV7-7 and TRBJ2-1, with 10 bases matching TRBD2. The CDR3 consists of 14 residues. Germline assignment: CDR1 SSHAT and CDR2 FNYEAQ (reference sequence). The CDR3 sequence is CASSLLAGNNEQFF. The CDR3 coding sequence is TGTGCTAGCAGCTTACTAGCGGGAAACAATGAGCAGTTCTTC.

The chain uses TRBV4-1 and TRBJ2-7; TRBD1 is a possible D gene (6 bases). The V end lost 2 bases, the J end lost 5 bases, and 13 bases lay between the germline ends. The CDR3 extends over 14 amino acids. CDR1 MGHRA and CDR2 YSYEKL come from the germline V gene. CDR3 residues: CASSQLVGQDEQYF. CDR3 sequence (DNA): TGCGCCAGCAGCCAATTAGTGGGACAAGACGAGCAGTACTTC.

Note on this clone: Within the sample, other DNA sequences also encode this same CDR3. The CDR3, as DNA: TGTGCCAGCAGTTACCCTGGACAGGGTCGGTACGAGCAGTACTTC. Its protein is CASSYPGQGRYEQYF. The rearrangement links TRBV6-5 to TRBJ2-7; 8 bases agree with TRBD1. This CDR3 has 15 residues. Germline lookup yields CDR1 MNHEY and CDR2 SVGAGI. V lost 2 bases and J lost 4; bases outside the gene matches: 7.

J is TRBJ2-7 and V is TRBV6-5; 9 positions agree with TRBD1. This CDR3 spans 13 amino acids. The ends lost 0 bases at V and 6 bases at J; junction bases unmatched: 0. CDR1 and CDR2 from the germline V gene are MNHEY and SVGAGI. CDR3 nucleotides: TGTGCCAGCAGTTACTCGGACAGGGGCGAGCAGTACTTC. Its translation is CASSYSDRGEQYF.

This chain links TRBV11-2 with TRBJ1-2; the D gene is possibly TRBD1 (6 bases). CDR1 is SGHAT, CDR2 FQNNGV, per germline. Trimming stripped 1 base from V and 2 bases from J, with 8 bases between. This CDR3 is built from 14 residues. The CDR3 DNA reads TGTGCCAGCAGCTTAGGGGGACAAAACTATGGCTACACCTTC. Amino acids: CASSLGGQNYGYTF.

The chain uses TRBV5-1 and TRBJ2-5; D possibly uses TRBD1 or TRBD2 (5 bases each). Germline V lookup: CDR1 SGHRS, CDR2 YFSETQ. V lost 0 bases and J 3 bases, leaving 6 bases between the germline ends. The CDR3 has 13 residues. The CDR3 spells CASSLGGEETQYF. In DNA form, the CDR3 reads TGCGCCAGCAGCTTGGGAGGGGAAGAGACCCAGTACTTC. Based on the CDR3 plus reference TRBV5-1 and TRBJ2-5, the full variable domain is KAGVTQTPRYLIKTRGQQVTLSCSPISGHRSVSWYQQTPGQGLQFLFEYFSETQRNKGNFPGRFSGRQFSNSRSEMNVSTLELGDSALYLCASSLGGEETQYFGPGTRLLVL.

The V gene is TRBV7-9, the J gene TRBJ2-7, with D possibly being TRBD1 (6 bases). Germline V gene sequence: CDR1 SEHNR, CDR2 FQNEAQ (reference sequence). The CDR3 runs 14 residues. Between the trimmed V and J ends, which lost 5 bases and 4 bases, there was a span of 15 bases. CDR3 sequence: CASSPLDSQYEQYF. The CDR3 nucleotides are TGTGCCAGCAGCCCGCTGGACAGCCAGTACGAGCAGTACTTC.